This TCR beta chain was retrieved from a study of CD8+CD57+ T cells in acquired aplastic anemia. Whole-study findings and limits: Controls and patients did not differ significantly in CD8+ Simpson's diversity.

The patients chosen for sequencing had shown expansion of CD8+CD57+ cells (detected by flow cytometry). The enrolled patients all had severe acquired aplastic anemia. V shed 3 bases and J 3 bases; nucleotides not matched to a gene: 12. Germline CDR1 is MNHEY and CDR2 is SVGEGT. The CDR3 has 17 residues. In this sample, this clonotype turned up a few times. Its cognate antigen is unknown. Profiles of TCR beta VDJ and CDR3 were generated from a genomic DNA template. TCRdb fed the reads into MiXCR, producing one record per CDR3 protein. The data contain under 500,000 distinct CDR3 sequences, around 30% of them seen just once; the ten biggest clones take up roughly 0.89%.

The receptor comes from a human donor with aplastic anemia. The specimen sequenced was sorted CD4+, CD8+, or CD8+CD57+ T cells (not recorded which) from PBMCs. The chain has TRBV6-2 or TRBV6-3 and TRBJ2-7, with 9 bases aligning to TRBD2. Written as DNA, the CDR3 is TGTGCCAGCAGTTATCAGGGCTTTGGGACTAGCCACTACGAGCAGTACTTC. Translating it yields CASSYQGFGTSHYEQYF.